What follows are 21 T cell receptor beta chains derived from one specimen sequenced in a study of regulatory T cells in long-lasting Graves disease. With iRepertoire HTBI primers and Arm-PCR of CDR3 regions, TCR beta libraries were built. TCRdb re-called the multiplex PCR reads through MiXCR, storing one row per CDR3 protein. The sample contains under 500,000 distinct CDR3 sequences, about a fifth of which appear only once. Time point denoted: persistent/refractory GD, antithyroid drugs over 5 years with positive TRAb. Extracted PBMC RNA gave rise to the TCR library. Sequencing was performed on peripheral blood mononuclear cells (PBMCs), taken when the disease was refractory, from a patient treated with antithyroid drugs. The receptors come from a female donor with Graves disease.

The chain joins TRBV6-5 to TRBJ1-3; D possibly corresponds to TRBD1 (6 bases). The CDR3 consists of 17 residues. Trimming pared 0 bases from V and 2 bases from J, leaving 14 bases between. Germline assignment: CDR1 MNHEY and CDR2 SVGAGI. The CDR3 here is CASSYSLGQNPGNTIYF. The CDR3 DNA is TGTGCCAGCAGTTACTCGTTGGGACAAAATCCTGGAAACACCATATATTTT.

The chain combines TRBV28 with TRBJ2-1; D remains unclear. This CDR3 is 15 amino acids long. The ends were cut back, 5 bases at V and 3 bases at J, with 14 bases in the middle. Germline V lookup: CDR1 MDHEN, CDR2 SYDVKM. Here the CDR3 DNA reads TGTGCCAGCAGTACCAACAAGTTGCTCTACAATGAGCAGTTCTTC. Its translation: CASSTNKLLYNEQFF.

In its sample, this clonotype was seen many times. The V gene is TRBV2, the J gene TRBJ2-7, with D unresolved. V was trimmed by 7 bases and J by 3 bases, leaving 7 bases between them. This CDR3 comprises 11 residues. Germline assignment: CDR1 SNHLY and CDR2 FYNNEI. CDR3 amino acids: CASNNNYEQYF. The CDR3 DNA sequence: TGTGCCAGCAACAACAACTACGAGCAGTACTTC.

This clonotype was detected many times. The V and J genes are TRBV7-6 and TRBJ1-4; D is uncertain. Trimming took off 5 bases at V and 0 bases at J, with 10 bases between the two ends. The CDR3 is 15 residues long. Germline lookup yields CDR1 SGHVS and CDR2 FNYEAQ. The CDR3 region is CASSPTRATNEKLFF. CDR3 nucleotide sequence: TGTGCCAGCAGCCCGACCCGAGCAACTAATGAAAAACTGTTTTTT.

CDR3 sequence (DNA): TGTGCCAGCAGCCCACAACAAGAGACCCAGTACTTC. Translated, it gives CASSPQQETQYF. The chain couples TRBV5-6 to TRBJ2-5; D is ambiguous. Germline V gives CDR1 SGHDT, CDR2 YYEEEE. Between the trimmed V and J ends, which lost 4 bases and 2 bases, there was a span of 6 bases. The CDR3 length is 12 residues.

This chain uses TRBV6-2 or TRBV6-3 with TRBJ2-2, with 7 bases matching TRBD1. The CDR3 loop spans 16 amino acids. Germline trimming cut 0 bases from V and 0 bases from J; bases unmatched to any gene: 1. The germline V gene encodes CDR1 MNHEY and CDR2 SVGEGT. The chain's CDR3 is CASSYSGTANTGELFF. In DNA, the CDR3 is TGTGCCAGCAGTTACTCCGGGACAGCGAACACCGGGGAGCTGTTTTTT.

This clonotype was seen ten or more times. The chain joins TRBV3-1 to TRBJ1-2; TRBD1 aligns across 11 bases. CDR1 is LGHDT, CDR2 YNNKEL, per germline (reference sequence). Germline trimming cut 8 bases from V and 6 bases from J; bases unmatched to any gene: 8. The CDR3 runs 14 residues. CDR3 sequence (DNA): TGTGCCAGCTGCCTGTGGGGACAGGGGGATGGCTACACCTTC. It specifies CASCLWGQGDGYTF.

In this sample, this clonotype turned up many times. V and J are TRBV6-1 and TRBJ2-7, with D perhaps TRBD1 (5 bases). Germline values: CDR1 MNHNS, CDR2 SASEGT. This CDR3 comprises 13 residues. V gave up 6 bases and J gave up 3 bases, with 12 bases separating them. The CDR3, as DNA: TGTGCCAGCAGCGTGACAGCCAACTACGAGCAGTACTTC. It codes for CASSVTANYEQYF.

V usage is TRBV6-1 and J usage is TRBJ2-4, with 7 nucleotides matching TRBD2. This CDR3 contains 15 residues. Trimming at V came to 8 bases and at J to 2 bases, leaving 9 bases not matched to a gene. CDR1 and CDR2 (germline): MNHNS, SASEGT. The CDR3 coding sequence is TGTGCCAGCTTCGGCCCGGGGGGAACCAAAAACATTCAGTACTTC. Translating gives CASFGPGGTKNIQYF.

This chain connects TRBV5-1 to TRBJ1-2, with D perhaps TRBD1 (5 bases). The CDR3 has 15 residues. In germline, CDR1 is SGHRS, CDR2 YFSETQ. V dropped 1 base and J dropped 4 bases, with 14 bases sitting between them. CDR3 region: CASSLTTGRGYGYTF. The CDR3, as DNA: TGCGCCAGCAGCTTGACCACAGGACGTGGCTATGGCTACACCTTC.

This clonotype appeared many times. V usage is TRBV6-1 and J usage is TRBJ1-1, with TRBD1 as a possible D gene (5 bases). The V end lost 6 bases, the J end lost 6 bases, and 17 bases lay between the germline ends. The CDR3 totals 14 residues. The germline V gene encodes CDR1 MNHNS and CDR2 SASEGT. The DNA of the CDR3 is TGTGCCAGCAGCTTAATTATGGGGGATGCTGAAGCTTTCTTT. Protein product: CASSLIMGDAEAFF.

The rearrangement links TRBV7-2 to TRBJ2-6, with no clear D. CDR1 and CDR2 from the germline V gene are SGHTA and FQGNSA. The CDR3 is 17 residues long. The V end lost 1 base, the J end lost 1 base, and 11 bases lay between the germline ends. CDR3 sequence (DNA): TGTGCCAGCAGCTTAGTCGGTCGAATATCTGGGGCCAACGTCCTGACTTTC. Its protein product is CASSLVGRISGANVLTF.

This clonotype occurred many times. The chain has TRBV7-9 and TRBJ2-7; TRBD1 might be the D (5 bases). Deletions cut 4 bases from V and 4 bases from J, with 20 bases between. From germline, CDR1 is SEHNR and CDR2 FQNEAQ (reference sequence). The CDR3 has 16 residues. Here the CDR3 DNA reads TGTGCCAGCAGCTCCGTCGACAGAAGCCCTCCTTACGAGCAGTACTTC. It yields the protein CASSSVDRSPPYEQYF.

This clonotype was seen more than once but under ten times. The V call is TRBV27, the J call TRBJ2-2; 8 bases match TRBD1. After removal of 6 bases from V and 4 bases from J, the junction contained 4 bases not matched to a gene. Germline V gene lookup returns CDR1 MNHEY and CDR2 SMNVEV (reference sequence). This CDR3 contains 14 residues. The CDR3 DNA sequence: TGTGCCAGCAGGGCAGGGGGCATCACCGGGGAGCTGTTTTTT. Translated: CASRAGGITGELFF.

J is TRBJ1-6 and V is TRBV4-1, with TRBD1 matching 11 bases. V was clipped by 3 bases and J by 10 bases; unmatched bases: 11. Germline V CDR1 and CDR2: MGHRA, YSYEKL. CDR3 size: 17 residues. CDR3 region: CASSQGGRDRGMSPLHF. The CDR3 nucleotides read TGCGCCAGCAGCCAGGGCGGCCGGGACAGGGGGATGTCACCCCTCCACTTT.

The chain couples TRBV30 to TRBJ2-2; a weak D match, TRBD1 (5 bases). The CDR3 runs 13 residues. The germline gives CDR1 GTSNPN, CDR2 SVGIG (reference sequence). The ends were cut back, 3 bases at V and 6 bases at J, with 11 bases in the middle. The CDR3: CAWRATGSGELFF. CDR3 sequence (DNA): TGTGCCTGGAGGGCTACAGGATCCGGGGAGCTGTTTTTT.

This clonotype was observed at least ten times. V is TRBV6-1 and J is TRBJ2-2; D perhaps matches TRBD2 (5 bases). Per the germline V gene, CDR1 is MNHNS and CDR2 is SASEGT. This CDR3 is 15 amino acids long. V was cut by 7 bases and J by 1 base, with 13 bases left in between. Here the CDR3 reads CASTGPGKNTGELFF. Written as DNA, the CDR3 is TGTGCCAGCACTGGGCCGGGGAAGAACACCGGGGAGCTGTTTTTT.

The chain joins TRBV7-2 to TRBJ2-1, with 9 nucleotides matching TRBD1. Germline V gives CDR1 SGHTA, CDR2 FQGNSA. The CDR3 runs to 18 residues. Losses at the gene ends were 4 bases for V and 6 bases for J; bases not matched to a gene: 16. The CDR3 DNA follows: TGTGCCAGCAGCTCCCAGGCGATATGGGGACAGGGTCTCAATGAGCAGTTCTTC. It encodes CASSSQAIWGQGLNEQFF.

This clonotype was found a few times. The chain has TRBV6-5 and TRBJ1-2; 8 nucleotides agree with TRBD1. This CDR3 comprises 16 residues. The germline V gene has CDR1 MNHEY and CDR2 SVGAGI. The J segment lost 3 bases and the V segment lost 2 bases, leaving 8 bases of the junction unmatched. The CDR3 spells CASSYGSRGLYYGYTF. The CDR3 DNA sequence: TGTGCCAGCAGTTACGGGTCCAGGGGGCTTTACTATGGCTACACCTTC.

In this sample, this clonotype turned up a few times. This chain links TRBV24-1 with TRBJ2-7, with D maybe TRBD1 (6 bases). Germline assignment: CDR1 KGHDR and CDR2 SFDVKD. The CDR3 is 13 amino acids. V was cut by 4 bases and J by 2 bases, with 8 bases left in between. CDR3 region: CATSEGAPYEQYF. The DNA for the CDR3 is TGTGCCACCAGTGAGGGGGCCCCCTACGAGCAGTACTTC.

This clonotype was counted between two and nine times. This sequence joins TRBV7-9 and TRBJ2-6, with D perhaps being TRBD1 or TRBD2 (5 bases each). The CDR3 is 17 residues long. Per germline, CDR1 SEHNR and CDR2 FQNEAQ (reference sequence). V lost 4 bases to trimming and J lost 2 bases, with 15 bases between them. CDR3 residues: CASSSPRDLTGANVLTF. The CDR3 DNA reads as TGTGCCAGCAGCTCCCCCAGGGACCTCACTGGGGCCAACGTCCTGACTTTC.